A single sample is the source of the 25 T cell receptor beta chains below, sequenced in a study of shared clonotypes between healthy human individuals. This table comes from immunoSEQ multiplex PCR, and its TCRdb copy is limited to in-frame clones, with some not included. This table has more than 2 million clones, over 85% appearing once. Sequencing was carried out using naive CD4+ T cells sorted from blood. Sample subset: CD45RA+ positively selected. These receptors were obtained from a man aged 18 to 30 in good health.

The chain is built from TRBV11-2 and TRBJ1-2; 9 bases fit TRBD1. Germline values: CDR1 SGHAT, CDR2 FQNNGV. The CDR3 has 15 residues. The junction had 10 bases not matched to a gene; V was cut back by 4 bases and J by 7 bases. The CDR3 nucleotides are TGTGCCAGCAGCTCGGAGGGGACAGGGATCTCTGGCTACACCTTC. Its protein is CASSSEGTGISGYTF.

This clone was picked up one time. V gene TRBV6-1 combines with J gene TRBJ2-1; D ambiguous. Germline lookup yields CDR1 MNHNS and CDR2 SASEGT. Trimming took 3 bases from V and 12 from J, leaving 18 bases between them. This CDR3 is built from 14 residues. The CDR3 DNA is TGTGCCAGCAGTGACAATTCGAGAGGACCCTCGCAGTTCTTC. It is translated as CASSDNSRGPSQFF.

The chain employs TRBV10-2 and TRBJ2-7; 9 bases map to TRBD2. Unmatched junction bases numbered 7, after V lost 6 bases and J lost 4 bases. Per germline, CDR1 WSHSY and CDR2 SAAADI. The CDR3 covers 14 residues. The CDR3 DNA sequence: TGCGCCAGCAGGGGTCTAGCGGGACCGTACGAGCAGTACTTC. Translated: CASRGLAGPYEQYF.

The rearrangement links TRBV6-5 to TRBJ1-6; D is perhaps TRBD1 (5 bases). This CDR3 is 14 amino acids long. Germline V lookup: CDR1 MNHEY, CDR2 SVGAGI. Trimming removed 6 bases at V and 9 bases at J, with 15 bases between. DNA of the CDR3: TGTGCCAGCAGACCGGACACCCGATCTTCACCCCTCCACTTT. Translating it yields CASRPDTRSSPLHF.

This clone was seen only a few times. This chain joins TRBV6-5 and TRBJ2-7; D gene unclear. Deletions cut 2 bases from V and 2 bases from J, with 7 bases between. CDR1 and CDR2 (germline): MNHEY, SVGAGI. CDR3 size: 13 residues. The CDR3 loop is CASSYRRAYEQYF. CDR3 nucleotide sequence: TGTGCCAGCAGTTACCGAAGGGCCTACGAGCAGTACTTC.

The V call is TRBV11-1, the J call TRBJ1-1; D gene unclear. The CDR3 length is 14 residues. CDR1 and CDR2 from the germline V gene are SGHAT and FQDESV (reference sequence). V was shortened by 2 bases and J by 1 base, with 8 bases between the two germline ends. The CDR3 loop reads CASSLIKGNTEAFF. The CDR3 nucleotides are TGTGCCAGCAGCTTAATAAAGGGGAACACTGAAGCTTTCTTT.

On this clone: Other nucleotide sequences from this sample produce the same CDR3. J is TRBJ2-7 and V is TRBV7-2; D gene unclear. CDR1 and CDR2 (germline): SGHTA, FQGNSA. This CDR3 region has 12 residues. V gave up 4 bases and J gave up 0 bases, with 4 bases separating them. CDR3: CASSSSSYEQYF. The CDR3 region has the DNA TGTGCCAGCAGCTCTAGCTCCTACGAGCAGTACTTC.

The chain links TRBV7-2 to TRBJ2-3; the D is unclear. The V gene's germline CDR1 is SGHTA and CDR2 FQGNSA. Between the trimmed V and J ends, which lost 6 bases and 2 bases, there was a span of 12 bases. The CDR3 consists of 14 residues. CDR3 loop: CASRTDGSTDTQYF. CDR3 nucleotide sequence: TGTGCCAGCAGAACAGACGGATCCACAGATACGCAGTATTTT.

The rearrangement links TRBV5-4 to TRBJ1-1, with D hard to call. Trimming took 0 bases from V and 0 from J, leaving 9 bases between them. This CDR3 comprises 15 residues. Germline loops: CDR1 SGHNT, CDR2 YYREEE (reference sequence). In DNA form, the CDR3 reads TGTGCCAGCAGCTTGGAGGCGGGGATGAACACTGAAGCTTTCTTT. This encodes CASSLEAGMNTEAFF. Drawing the rest from reference TRBV5-4 and TRBJ1-1, the complete variable domain is ETGVTQSPTHLIKTRGQQVTLRCSSQSGHNTVSWYQQALGQGPQFIFQYYREEENGRGNFPPRFSGLQFPNYSSELNVNALELDDSALYLCASSLEAGMNTEAFFGQGTRLTVV.

This chain links TRBV19 with TRBJ2-3, with 14 bases matching TRBD2. CDR3 size: 17 residues. V lost 5 bases, J lost 6 bases, and 10 bases stayed unmatched. Germline V lookup: CDR1 LNHDA, CDR2 SQIVND (reference sequence). The CDR3 region is CASSGNFGLAGGDTQYF. In nucleotides, the CDR3 is TGTGCCAGTAGTGGAAACTTCGGACTAGCGGGAGGTGATACGCAGTATTTT.

The chain has TRBV5-5 and TRBJ2-7, with D perhaps matching TRBD1 or TRBD2 (5 bases each). Germline V gene lookup returns CDR1 SGHKS and CDR2 YYEKEE (reference sequence). Trimming took off 0 bases at V and 2 bases at J, with 12 bases between the two ends. This CDR3 is 15 amino acids long. In nucleotides, the CDR3 is TGTGCCAGCAGCTTGGTCAGGGTGGGAGCCTACGAGCAGTACTTC. It yields the protein CASSLVRVGAYEQYF.

The rearrangement joins TRBV13 to TRBJ1-1; D ambiguous. The CDR3 covers 14 residues. V gave up 0 bases and J gave up 1 base, with 6 bases separating them. Germline assignment: CDR1 PRHDT and CDR2 FYEKMQ (reference sequence). As DNA, the CDR3 is TGTGCCAGCAGCTTAGGGGGGAGGAACACTGAAGCTTTCTTT. Its protein product is CASSLGGRNTEAFF.

The chain has TRBV28 and TRBJ2-1; no reliable D call. With 7 bases removed from V and 0 bases from J, the gap between germline ends came to 10 bases. Germline CDR1 is MDHEN and CDR2 is SYDVKM. The CDR3 is made up of 14 amino acids. CDR3 bases: TGTGCCAGCACCACACATGGCTCCTACAATGAGCAGTTCTTC. It yields the protein CASTTHGSYNEQFF.

This chain joins TRBV28 and TRBJ1-2; 8 bases are shared with TRBD1. The germline V gene encodes CDR1 MDHEN and CDR2 SYDVKM. The CDR3 length is 14 residues. Trimming took 6 bases from V and 4 from J; bases not matched to a gene: 7. DNA of the CDR3: TGTGCCAGCAGAATTTCAGGGGGCACCTATGGCTACACCTTC. As protein: CASRISGGTYGYTF.

This clone was seen just once. The V gene is TRBV19, the J gene TRBJ2-2; the D is unclear. Looked up from germline, CDR1 is LNHDA and CDR2 is SQIVND (reference sequence). The V end was cut by 3 bases, the J end by 7 bases, with 12 bases between. This CDR3 region has 14 residues. In DNA, the CDR3 is TGTGCCAGTAGTATTGATCGCGGTAGCGGGGAGCTGTTTTTT. Residues: CASSIDRGSGELFF.

The chain couples TRBV30 to TRBJ2-7; D is perhaps TRBD1 (5 bases). Germline V lookup: CDR1 GTSNPN, CDR2 SVGIG (reference sequence). With 0 bases removed from V and 1 base from J, the gap between germline ends came to 13 bases. The CDR3 is 15 amino acids. Here the CDR3 reads CAWSVGAAGSYEQYF. The CDR3 DNA is TGTGCCTGGAGTGTTGGGGCGGCAGGTTCCTACGAGCAGTACTTC. The entire variable domain, with the rest obtained from reference TRBV30 and TRBJ2-7, is as follows: SQTIHQWPATLVQPVGSPLSLECTVEGTSNPNLYWYRQAAGRGLQLLFYSVGIGQISSEVPQNLSASRPQDRQFILSSKKLLLSDSGFYLCAWSVGAAGSYEQYFGPGTRLTVT.

As to this clone: In the same sample, other DNA sequences code for this CDR3. The V gene is TRBV7-2, the J gene TRBJ1-5; D not certain. The germline V gene has CDR1 SGHTA and CDR2 FQGNSA. Trimming left V 1 base short and J 4 bases short, with 5 bases between. The length of the CDR3 is 13 residues. The CDR3 DNA follows: TGTGCCAGCAGCTTAGGACCTAATCAGCCCCAGCATTTT. The encoded protein is CASSLGPNQPQHF.

V and J are TRBV6-1 and TRBJ2-4; D is ambiguous. The CDR3 contains 14 residues. The germline V gene has CDR1 MNHNS and CDR2 SASEGT. V was clipped by 7 bases and J by 0 bases, with 10 bases between them. The CDR3 reads CASTDTIAKNIQYF. CDR3 nucleotide sequence: TGTGCCAGCACCGACACAATAGCCAAAAACATTCAGTACTTC.

This chain joins TRBV9 and TRBJ2-2; possible D gene TRBD2, 6 bases. Between the trimmed V and J ends, which lost 0 bases and 0 bases, there was a span of 12 bases. CDR1 SGDLS and CDR2 YYNGEE come from the germline V gene. The CDR3 extends over 17 amino acids. Here the CDR3 DNA reads TGTGCCAGCAGCGTAGCGGCGTTAGCGGCGAACACCGGGGAGCTGTTTTTT. Its translation is CASSVAALAANTGELFF.

This chain joins TRBV28 and TRBJ2-5, with D perhaps matching TRBD1 (6 bases). The V gene's germline CDR1 is MDHEN and CDR2 SYDVKM. Trimming took off 8 bases at V and 10 bases at J, with 23 bases between the two ends. This CDR3 has 14 amino acids. The CDR3 bases are TGTGCCAGCTTCCGGACAGCCTTTGCGAGGGACCAGTACTTC. It translates to CASFRTAFARDQYF.

This clone was detected only once. The same CDR3 also results from other DNA sequences found in this sample. The rearrangement uses TRBV11-2 and TRBJ2-7; no clear D gene. V was pared by 1 base and J by 0 bases, with 7 bases between. This CDR3 has 14 amino acids. Germline CDR1 reads SGHAT; CDR2 reads FQNNGV. The CDR3 loop reads CASSLGLFSYEQYF. DNA for the CDR3: TGTGCCAGCAGCTTAGGGTTGTTCTCCTACGAGCAGTACTTC. The full variable domain, with the rest looked up from reference TRBV11-2 and TRBJ2-7, is EAGVAQSPRYKIIEKRQSVAFWCNPISGHATLYWYQQILGQGPKLLIQFQNNGVVDDSQLPKDRFSAERLKGVDSTLKIQPAKLEDSAVYLCASSLGLFSYEQYFGPGTRLTVT.

The chain is built from TRBV27 and TRBJ1-5; D is undetermined. This CDR3 is 15 amino acids long. V was trimmed by 6 bases and J by 1 base, leaving 13 bases between them. In germline, CDR1 is MNHEY, CDR2 SMNVEV (reference sequence). This chain's CDR3 is CASRPRGESNQPQHF. CDR3 nucleotides: TGTGCCAGCAGGCCCCGGGGAGAGAGCAATCAGCCCCAGCATTTT.

The rearrangement joins TRBV30 to TRBJ1-5; 8 nucleotides match TRBD1. CDR1 GTSNPN and CDR2 SVGIG come from the germline V gene (reference sequence). The CDR3 contains 14 residues. V lost 1 base and J lost 5; bases outside the gene matches: 4. CDR3 in amino acids: CAWSEGQADQPQHF. The CDR3 DNA reads as TGTGCCTGGAGTGAGGGACAGGCAGATCAGCCCCAGCATTTT. Drawing the rest from reference TRBV30 and TRBJ1-5, the complete variable domain is SQTIHQWPATLVQPVGSPLSLECTVEGTSNPNLYWYRQAAGRGLQLLFYSVGIGQISSEVPQNLSASRPQDRQFILSSKKLLLSDSGFYLCAWSEGQADQPQHFGDGTRLSIL.

V gene TRBV30 combines with J gene TRBJ2-2, with TRBD2 as a possible D gene (6 bases). There are 17 residues in the CDR3. Trimming removed 0 bases from V and 6 bases from J, with 20 bases in between. The V gene's germline CDR1 is GTSNPN and CDR2 SVGIG (reference sequence). The CDR3 bases are TGTGCCTGGAGTGTAATTGGTGCCCGGGAGCGGTCCGGGGAGCTGTTTTTT. Translated: CAWSVIGARERSGELFF. Together with reference TRBV30 and TRBJ2-2, the CDR3 gives the full variable domain: SQTIHQWPATLVQPVGSPLSLECTVEGTSNPNLYWYRQAAGRGLQLLFYSVGIGQISSEVPQNLSASRPQDRQFILSSKKLLLSDSGFYLCAWSVIGARERSGELFFGEGSRLTVL.

The chain employs TRBV28 and TRBJ1-2; possible D gene TRBD1, 6 bases. The germline V gene encodes CDR1 MDHEN and CDR2 SYDVKM. CDR3 length: 14 residues. With 3 bases removed from V and 6 bases from J, the gap between germline ends came to 14 bases. CDR3 region: CASSLGRGIDGYTF. The CDR3 DNA reads as TGTGCCAGCAGTTTGGGCAGGGGTATTGATGGCTACACCTTC.